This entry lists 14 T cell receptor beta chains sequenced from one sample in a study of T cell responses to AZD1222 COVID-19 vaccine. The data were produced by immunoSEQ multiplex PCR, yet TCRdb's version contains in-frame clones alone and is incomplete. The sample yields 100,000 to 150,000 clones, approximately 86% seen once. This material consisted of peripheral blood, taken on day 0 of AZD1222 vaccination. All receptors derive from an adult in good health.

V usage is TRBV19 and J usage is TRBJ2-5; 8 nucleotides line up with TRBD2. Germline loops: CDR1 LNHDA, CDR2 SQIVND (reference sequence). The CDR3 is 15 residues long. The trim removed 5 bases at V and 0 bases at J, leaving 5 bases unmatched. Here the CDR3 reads CASSVERGYQETQYF. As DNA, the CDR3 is TGTGCCAGTAGTGTTGAGCGGGGGTACCAAGAGACCCAGTACTTC.

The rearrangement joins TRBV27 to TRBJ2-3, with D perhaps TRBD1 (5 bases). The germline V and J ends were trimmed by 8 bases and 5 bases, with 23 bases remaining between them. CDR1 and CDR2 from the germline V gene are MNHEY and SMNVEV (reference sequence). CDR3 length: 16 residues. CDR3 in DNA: TGTGCCAGCCTGACCTTCTTGGGCAGGGATAAAGATACGCAGTATTTT. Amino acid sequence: CASLTFLGRDKDTQYF.

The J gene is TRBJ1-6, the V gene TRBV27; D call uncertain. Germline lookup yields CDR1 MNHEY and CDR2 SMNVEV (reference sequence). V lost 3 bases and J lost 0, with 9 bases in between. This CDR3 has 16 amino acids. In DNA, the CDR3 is TGTGCCAGCAGTTTGTTGGCAACCTCCTATAATTCACCCCTCCACTTT. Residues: CASSLLATSYNSPLHF.

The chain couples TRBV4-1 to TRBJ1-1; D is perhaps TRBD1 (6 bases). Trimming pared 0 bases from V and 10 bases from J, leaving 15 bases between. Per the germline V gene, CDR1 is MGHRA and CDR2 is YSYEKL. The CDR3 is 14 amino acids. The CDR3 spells CASSQELRQVGAFF. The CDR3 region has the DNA TGCGCCAGCAGCCAAGAACTAAGACAGGTAGGAGCTTTCTTT.

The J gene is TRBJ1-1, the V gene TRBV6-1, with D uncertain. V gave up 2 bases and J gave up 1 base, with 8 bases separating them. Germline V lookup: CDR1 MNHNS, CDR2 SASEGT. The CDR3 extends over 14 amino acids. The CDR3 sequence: CASSERQTNTEAFF. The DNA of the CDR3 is TGTGCCAGCAGTGAACGGCAAACGAACACTGAAGCTTTCTTT.

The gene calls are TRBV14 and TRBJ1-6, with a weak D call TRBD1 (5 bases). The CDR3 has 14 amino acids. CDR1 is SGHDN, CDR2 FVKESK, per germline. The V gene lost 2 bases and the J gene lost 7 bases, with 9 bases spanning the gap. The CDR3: CASSQYTGNSPLHF. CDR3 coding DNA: TGTGCCAGCAGCCAATATACAGGAAATTCACCCCTCCACTTT.

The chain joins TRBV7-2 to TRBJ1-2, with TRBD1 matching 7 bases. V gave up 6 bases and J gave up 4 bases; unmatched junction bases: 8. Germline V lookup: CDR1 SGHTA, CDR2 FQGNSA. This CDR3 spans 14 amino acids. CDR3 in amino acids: CASSPGTEFYGYTF. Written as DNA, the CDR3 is TGTGCCAGCAGTCCCGGGACAGAGTTCTATGGCTACACCTTC.

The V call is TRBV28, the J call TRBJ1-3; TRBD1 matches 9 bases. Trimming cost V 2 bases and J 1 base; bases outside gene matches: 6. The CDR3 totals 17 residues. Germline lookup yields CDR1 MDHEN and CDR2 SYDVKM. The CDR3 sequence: CASSLPLQGASGNTIYF. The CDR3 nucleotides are TGTGCCAGCAGTTTACCCCTACAGGGGGCATCTGGAAACACCATATATTTT.

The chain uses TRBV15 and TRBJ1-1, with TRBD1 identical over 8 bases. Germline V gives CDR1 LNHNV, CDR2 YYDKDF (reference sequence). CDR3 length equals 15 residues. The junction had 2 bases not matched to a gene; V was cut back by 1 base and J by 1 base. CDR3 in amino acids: CATSRAGGTNTEAFF. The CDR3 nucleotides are TGTGCCACCAGCAGAGCAGGGGGCACGAACACTGAAGCTTTCTTT.

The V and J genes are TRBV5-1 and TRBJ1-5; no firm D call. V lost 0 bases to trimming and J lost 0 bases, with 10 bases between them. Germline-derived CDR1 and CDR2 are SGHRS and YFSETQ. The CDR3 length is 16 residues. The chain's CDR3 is CASSLETVYSNQPQHF. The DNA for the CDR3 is TGCGCCAGCAGCTTGGAAACAGTTTATAGCAATCAGCCCCAGCATTTT. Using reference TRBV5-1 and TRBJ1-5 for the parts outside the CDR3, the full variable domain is KAGVTQTPRYLIKTRGQQVTLSCSPISGHRSVSWYQQTPGQGLQFLFEYFSETQRNKGNFPGRFSGRQFSNSRSEMNVSTLELGDSALYLCASSLETVYSNQPQHFGDGTRLSIL.

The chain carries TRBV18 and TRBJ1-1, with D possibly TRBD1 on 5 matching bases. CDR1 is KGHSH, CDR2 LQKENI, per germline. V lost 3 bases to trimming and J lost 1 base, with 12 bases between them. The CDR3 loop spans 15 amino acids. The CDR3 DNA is TGTGCCAGCTCACCTCCGCGGGGCCCGAACACTGAAGCTTTCTTT. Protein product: CASSPPRGPNTEAFF.

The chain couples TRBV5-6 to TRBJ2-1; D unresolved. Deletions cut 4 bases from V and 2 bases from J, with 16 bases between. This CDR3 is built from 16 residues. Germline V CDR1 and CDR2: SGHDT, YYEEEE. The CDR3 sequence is CASSPPPVFAYNEQFF. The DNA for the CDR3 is TGTGCCAGCAGCCCACCTCCGGTCTTCGCCTACAATGAGCAGTTCTTC.

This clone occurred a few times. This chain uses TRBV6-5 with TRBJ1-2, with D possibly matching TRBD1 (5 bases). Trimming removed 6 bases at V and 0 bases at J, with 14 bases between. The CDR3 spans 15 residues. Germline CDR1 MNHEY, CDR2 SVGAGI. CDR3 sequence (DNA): TGTGCCAGCAGCCGGGCCGGGACGGCTAACTATGGCTACACCTTC. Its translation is CASSRAGTANYGYTF.

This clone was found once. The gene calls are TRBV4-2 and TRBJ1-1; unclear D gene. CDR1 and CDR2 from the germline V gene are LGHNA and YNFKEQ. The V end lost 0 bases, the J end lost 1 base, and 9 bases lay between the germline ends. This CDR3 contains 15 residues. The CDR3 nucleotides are TGTGCCAGCAGCCAAGACGTTGACAAGAACACTGAAGCTTTCTTT. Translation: CASSQDVDKNTEAFF.